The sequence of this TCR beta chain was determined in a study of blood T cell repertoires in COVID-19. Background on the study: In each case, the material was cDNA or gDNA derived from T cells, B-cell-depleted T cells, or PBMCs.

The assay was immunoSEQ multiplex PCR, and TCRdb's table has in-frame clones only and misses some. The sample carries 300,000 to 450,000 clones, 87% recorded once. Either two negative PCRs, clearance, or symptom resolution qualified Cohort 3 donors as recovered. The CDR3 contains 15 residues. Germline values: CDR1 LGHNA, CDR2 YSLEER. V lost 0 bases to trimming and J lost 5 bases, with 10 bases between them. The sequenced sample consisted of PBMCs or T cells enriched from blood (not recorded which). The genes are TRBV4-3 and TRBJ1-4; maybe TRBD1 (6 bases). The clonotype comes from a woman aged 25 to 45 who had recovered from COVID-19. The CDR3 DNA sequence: TGCGCCAGCAGCCAAGATACAGGGAAGAATGAAAAACTGTTTTTT. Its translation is CASSQDTGKNEKLFF.